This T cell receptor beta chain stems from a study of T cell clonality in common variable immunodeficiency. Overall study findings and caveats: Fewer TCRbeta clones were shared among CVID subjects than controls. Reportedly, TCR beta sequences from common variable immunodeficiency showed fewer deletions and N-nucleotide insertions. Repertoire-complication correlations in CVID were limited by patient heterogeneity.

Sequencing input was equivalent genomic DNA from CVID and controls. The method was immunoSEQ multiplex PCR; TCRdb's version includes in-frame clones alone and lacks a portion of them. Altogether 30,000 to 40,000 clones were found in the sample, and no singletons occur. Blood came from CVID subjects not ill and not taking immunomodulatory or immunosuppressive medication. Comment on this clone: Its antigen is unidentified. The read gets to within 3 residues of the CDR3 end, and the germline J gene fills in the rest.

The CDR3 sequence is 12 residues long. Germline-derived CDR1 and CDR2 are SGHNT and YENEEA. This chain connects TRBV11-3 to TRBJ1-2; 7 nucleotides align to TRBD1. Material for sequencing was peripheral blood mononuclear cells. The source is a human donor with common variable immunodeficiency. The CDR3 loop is CASSLQQGSYTF. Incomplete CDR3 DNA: TGTGCCAGCAGCTTACAACAGGGGAGC. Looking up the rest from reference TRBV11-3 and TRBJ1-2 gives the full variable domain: EAGVVQSPRYKIIEKKQPVAFWCNPISGHNTLYWYLQNLGQGPELLIRYENEEAVDDSQLPKDRFSAERLKGVDSTLKIQPAELGDSAVYLCASSLQQGSYTFGSGTRLTVV.